Sequencing of this T cell receptor (beta chain) was carried out in a study of CD8 T cells in ankylosing spondylitis. Germline V CDR1 and CDR2: MGHDK, SYGVNS. The CDR3 length is 15 residues. After removal of 0 bases from V and 6 bases from J, the junction contained 5 bases not matched to a gene. Using its own MiXCR run on the 5' RACE reads, TCRdb lists one record per CDR3 protein. The table has over 95,000 distinct CDR3 sequences, about 8.3% seen once. This clonotype was seen many times. V usage is TRBV25-1 and J usage is TRBJ1-2, with 9 bases matching TRBD1. This TCR was sampled from a male donor with ankylosing spondylitis or in good health (not recorded which). What was sequenced was blood, either unsorted or a sorted T cell fraction (not recorded which). CDR3 sequence: CASSEYPGQGNGYTF. In DNA, the CDR3 is TGTGCCAGCAGTGAATATCCGGGACAGGGCAATGGCTACACCTTC.